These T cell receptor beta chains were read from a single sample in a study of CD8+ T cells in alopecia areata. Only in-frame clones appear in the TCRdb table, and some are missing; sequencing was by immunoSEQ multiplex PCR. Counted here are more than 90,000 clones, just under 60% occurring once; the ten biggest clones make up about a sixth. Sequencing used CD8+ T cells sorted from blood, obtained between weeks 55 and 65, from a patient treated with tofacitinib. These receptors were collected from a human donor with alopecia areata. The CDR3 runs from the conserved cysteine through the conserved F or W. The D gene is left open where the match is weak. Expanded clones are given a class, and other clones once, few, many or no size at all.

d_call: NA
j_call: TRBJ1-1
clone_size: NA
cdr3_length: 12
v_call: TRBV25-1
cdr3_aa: CASSVANTEAFF
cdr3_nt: TGTGCCAGCAGTGTGGCGAACACTGAAGCTTTCTTT

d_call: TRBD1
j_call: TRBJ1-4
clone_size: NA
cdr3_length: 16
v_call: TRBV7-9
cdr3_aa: CASSPEQDRGLGKLFF
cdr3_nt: TGTGCCAGCAGCCCCGAACAGGACAGGGGGCTTGGAAAACTGTTTTTT

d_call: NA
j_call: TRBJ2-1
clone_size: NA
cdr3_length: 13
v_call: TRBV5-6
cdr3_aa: CASSLGSPHEQFF
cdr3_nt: TGTGCCAGCAGCTTGGGTAGCCCGCATGAGCAGTTCTTC

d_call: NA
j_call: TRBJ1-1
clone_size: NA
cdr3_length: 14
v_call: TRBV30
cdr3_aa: CAWSVKALNTEAFF
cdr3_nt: TGTGCCTGGAGTGTAAAGGCGTTGAACACTGAAGCTTTCTTT

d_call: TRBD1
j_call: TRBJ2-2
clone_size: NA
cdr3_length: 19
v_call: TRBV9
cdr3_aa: CASSVPLPGQGLNTGELFF
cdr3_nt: TGTGCCAGCAGCGTCCCACTTCCGGGACAGGGTTTGAACACCGGGGAGCTGTTTTTT

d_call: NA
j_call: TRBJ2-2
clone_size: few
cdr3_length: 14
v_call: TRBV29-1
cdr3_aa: CSVVNPVNTGELFF
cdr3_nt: TGCAGCGTTGTGAATCCGGTTAACACCGGGGAGCTGTTTTTT

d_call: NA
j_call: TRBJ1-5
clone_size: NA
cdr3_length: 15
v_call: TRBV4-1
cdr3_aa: CASSQDKGAGQPQHF
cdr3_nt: TGCGCCAGCAGCCAAGACAAGGGAGCAGGGCAGCCCCAGCATTTT

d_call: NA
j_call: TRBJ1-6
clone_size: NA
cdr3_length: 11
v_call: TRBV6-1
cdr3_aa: CASSDHGPLHF
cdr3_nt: TGTGCCAGCAGTGACCACGGACCCCTCCACTTT

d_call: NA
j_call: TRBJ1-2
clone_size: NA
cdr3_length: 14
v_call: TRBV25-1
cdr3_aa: CASSEGTTTEDYTF
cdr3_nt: TGTGCCAGCAGTGAAGGGACTACGACGGAGGACTACACCTTC

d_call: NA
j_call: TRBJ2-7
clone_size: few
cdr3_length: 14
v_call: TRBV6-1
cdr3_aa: CASSDGDSSYEQYF
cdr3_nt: TGTGCCAGCAGTGACGGTGACAGTTCCTACGAGCAGTACTTC